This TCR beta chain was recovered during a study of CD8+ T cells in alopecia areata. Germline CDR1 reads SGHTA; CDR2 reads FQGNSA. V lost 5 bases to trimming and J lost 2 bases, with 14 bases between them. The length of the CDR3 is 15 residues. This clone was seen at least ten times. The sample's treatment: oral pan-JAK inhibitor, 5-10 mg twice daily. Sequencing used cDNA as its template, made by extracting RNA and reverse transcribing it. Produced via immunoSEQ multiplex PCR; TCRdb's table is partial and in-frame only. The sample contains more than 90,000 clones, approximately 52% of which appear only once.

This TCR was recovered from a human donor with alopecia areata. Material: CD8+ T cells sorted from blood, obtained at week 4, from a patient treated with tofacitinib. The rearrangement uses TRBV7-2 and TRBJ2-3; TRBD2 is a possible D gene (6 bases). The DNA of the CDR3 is TGTGCCAGCAGCCCTAGGACTATCCACACAGATACGCAGTATTTT. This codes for CASSPRTIHTDTQYF.